These 12 T cell receptor beta chains originate from one sample sequenced in a study of blood T cell repertoires in COVID-19. Assay used: immunoSEQ multiplex PCR; TCRdb lists only in-frame clones, some missing. Altogether around 20,000 clones are present, roughly 84% being singletons, with the ten largest covering 3.2%. The sample taken for sequencing was peripheral blood. The source of these receptors is a man between 35 and 55 years old with acute or convalescent COVID-19.

The V gene is TRBV19, the J gene TRBJ1-1; TRBD1 agrees at 7 bases. The trim removed 6 bases at V and 4 bases at J, leaving 5 bases unmatched. The CDR3 contains 13 residues. Per the germline V gene, CDR1 is LNHDA and CDR2 is SQIVND (reference sequence). DNA for the CDR3: TGTGCCAGTAGGCATACAGGGGTCACTGAAGCTTTCTTT. Translation gives CASRHTGVTEAFF.

The chain couples TRBV6-7 to TRBJ1-5; 7 bases map to TRBD1. TRBV6-7 is known as an ORF, though its function is uncertain. The CDR3 consists of 12 residues. Trimming removed 9 bases from V and 11 bases from J; junction bases left unmatched: 10. The CDR3 sequence: CASMDRTKTQHF. The DNA for the CDR3 is TGTGCCAGTATGGACAGGACGAAGACCCAGCATTTT.

The rearrangement links TRBV9 to TRBJ2-7; TRBD2 might be the D (5 bases). The V and J ends lost 0 bases and 2 bases respectively, with 9 bases between them. The CDR3 consists of 14 residues. The V gene's germline CDR1 is SGDLS and CDR2 YYNGEE. The CDR3 is CASSVGASPYEQYF. The CDR3 nucleotides are TGTGCCAGCAGCGTAGGGGCTAGCCCCTACGAGCAGTACTTC. Full variable domain (outside the CDR3, taken from reference TRBV9 and TRBJ2-7): DSGVTQTPKHLITATGQRVTLRCSPRSGDLSVYWYQQSLDQGLQFLIQYYNGEERAKGNILERFSAQQFPDLHSELNLSSLELGDSALYFCASSVGASPYEQYFGPGTRLTVT.

The rearrangement links TRBV3-1 (or the pseudogene TRBV3-2) to TRBJ1-3, with a possible D match to TRBD1 (6 bases). The CDR3 runs 14 residues. V was pared by 4 bases and J by 3 bases, with 10 bases between. Looked up from germline, CDR1 is LGHDT and CDR2 is YNNKEL (reference sequence). CDR3 nucleotides: TGTGCCAGCAGCCTAACAGGGTTTGGAAACACCATATATTTT. It yields the protein CASSLTGFGNTIYF.

This chain joins TRBV9 and TRBJ1-2, with D possibly TRBD1 on 5 matching bases. V gave up 5 bases and J gave up 3 bases, with 17 bases separating them. CDR3 length: 15 residues. Germline V gene data show CDR1 as SGDLS and CDR2 as YYNGEE. The CDR3 loop reads CASSKGGAQDYGYTF. CDR3 nucleotide sequence: TGTGCCAGCAGTAAAGGAGGGGCGCAGGACTATGGCTACACCTTC.

This clone showed up just once. This sequence joins TRBV2 and TRBJ2-1; 9 bases map to TRBD2. The CDR3 runs to 14 residues. V shed 6 bases, J shed 7 bases, and the junction held 7 bases outside the gene matches. CDR1 SNHLY and CDR2 FYNNEI come from the germline V gene. Here the CDR3 DNA reads TGTGCCAGCAGCCTAGCGGGGTGGGTTAATGAGCAGTTCTTC. Its translation: CASSLAGWVNEQFF.

The chain's CDR3 is CASSRTGTGGHVLGGYTF. The CDR3 nucleotides are TGTGCCAGCAGTCGCACCGGGACAGGGGGCCACGTACTTGGAGGCTACACCTTC. The gene calls are TRBV27 and TRBJ1-2; 12 nucleotides line up with TRBD1. The germline V gene has CDR1 MNHEY and CDR2 SMNVEV (reference sequence). J gave up 8 bases and V 5 bases, and 18 bases lay outside the gene matches. The CDR3 runs to 18 residues.

The chain combines TRBV28 with TRBJ2-6, with D possibly TRBD2 on 5 matching bases. Per germline, CDR1 MDHEN and CDR2 SYDVKM. V gave up 10 bases and J gave up 0 bases, with 16 bases separating them. This CDR3 has 16 amino acids. As DNA, the CDR3 is TGTGCCACGAGCCGGCAGCGGAGCTCTGGGGCCAACGTCCTGACTTTC. Translating gives CATSRQRSSGANVLTF.

The chain links TRBV19 to TRBJ2-3; weak D call: TRBD2 (6 bases). Germline CDR1 LNHDA, CDR2 SQIVND (reference sequence). V lost 4 bases to trimming and J lost 4 bases, with 15 bases between them. CDR3 size: 15 residues. The CDR3: CASSTRDFYPDTQYF. The CDR3 DNA follows: TGTGCCAGTAGTACCAGGGACTTTTATCCAGATACGCAGTATTTT.

The chain joins TRBV19 to TRBJ1-6; 9 bases are a match to TRBD1. The CDR3 runs to 15 residues. The V segment lost 1 base and the J segment 9 bases; nucleotides outside the gene matches: 4. Germline loops: CDR1 LNHDA, CDR2 SQIVND (reference sequence). DNA for the CDR3: TGTGCCAGTAGTATAGGGGGACAGGGCAGTTCACCCCTCCACTTT. Its translation: CASSIGGQGSSPLHF.

The chain links TRBV10-2 to TRBJ2-2, with 12 bases matching TRBD2. Per the germline V gene, CDR1 is WSHSY and CDR2 is SAAADI. CDR3 length: 17 amino acids. Trimming cost V 6 bases and J 0 bases; bases outside gene matches: 5. CDR3 in amino acids: CASSWTSGIANTGELFF. DNA for the CDR3: TGCGCCAGCAGCTGGACTAGCGGGATCGCGAACACCGGGGAGCTGTTTTTT.

V usage is TRBV30 and J usage is TRBJ2-7, with D possibly TRBD1 on 6 matching bases. CDR3 length: 14 residues. Trimming removed 1 base from V and 3 bases from J, with 13 bases in between. CDR1 is GTSNPN and CDR2 is SVGIG in the germline V gene (reference sequence). For the CDR3, the DNA is TGTGCCTGGAGTGCCCAGGGACACTACTACGAGCAGTACTTC. Its protein is CAWSAQGHYYEQYF. Looking up the rest from reference TRBV30 and TRBJ2-7 gives the full variable domain: SQTIHQWPATLVQPVGSPLSLECTVEGTSNPNLYWYRQAAGRGLQLLFYSVGIGQISSEVPQNLSASRPQDRQFILSSKKLLLSDSGFYLCAWSAQGHYYEQYFGPGTRLTVT.